This record concerns one T cell receptor (beta chain) sequence. The table came from immunoSEQ multiplex PCR; TCRdb's copy has only in-frame clones and leaves some out. The data hold fewer than 250,000 clones, with about nine tenths observed a single time. The CDR3 has 17 residues. The V segment lost 0 bases and the J segment 4 bases; nucleotides outside the gene matches: 6. Germline-derived CDR1 and CDR2 are LGHDT and YNNKEL (reference sequence). The source of the sample is a study of blood T cell repertoires in COVID-19. About the study: The cDNA or gDNA used as material had been derived from T cells, B-cell-depleted T cells, or PBMCs.

This receptor was identified in a man between 25 and 39 years old with COVID-19, enrolled during active disease. The gene calls are TRBV3-1 (or the pseudogene TRBV3-2) and TRBJ2-1; 10 nucleotides agree with TRBD2. The sequencing input was peripheral blood. This chain's CDR3 is CASSQELAGRGYNEQFF. The CDR3 bases are TGTGCCAGCAGCCAAGAACTAGCGGGAAGGGGATACAATGAGCAGTTCTTC.